The rows below give T cell receptor beta chains drawn from one sample of a study of graft-versus-host responses after intestinal transplantation. Clones were read by immunoSEQ multiplex PCR, and TCRdb kept only the in-frame ones, dropping some. The table has approximately 49,000 clones, roughly 95% seen once. Their antigen targets remain unknown. Specimen: unstimulated CD8+ T cells sorted from spleen or lymph node cells, collected before transplant. Source of these receptors: a human donor who was the organ donor for an intestinal transplant. Each CDR3 is given with its conserved first and last residue. The D gene is left open where the match is weak. Not every row has a clone size; where given, it reads once, few, many or a size class.

CDR3 | DNA | size | V | length | D | J
CSVATSGGANEQFF | TGCAGCGTTGCTACTAGCGGGGGGGCGAATGAGCAGTTCTTC | NA | TRBV29-1 | 14 | TRBD2 | TRBJ2-1
CASSEGNGLSYEQYF | TGTGCCAGCAGTGAGGGTAATGGTCTGAGCTACGAGCAGTACTTC | NA | TRBV2 | 15 | NA | TRBJ2-7
CASRGDRSDWETQYF | TGTGCCAGCAGGGGGGACAGGTCGGACTGGGAGACCCAGTACTTC | NA | TRBV6-5 | 15 | TRBD1 | TRBJ2-5
CASSQPGGMDTQYF | TGCGCCAGCAGCCAACCAGGGGGCATGGATACGCAGTATTTT | NA | TRBV4-1 | 14 | TRBD1 | TRBJ2-3
CASSPLGQGFVTEAFF | TGTGCCAGCAGCCCATTGGGACAGGGTTTTGTCACTGAAGCTTTCTTT | NA | TRBV13 | 16 | TRBD1 | TRBJ1-1
CASSQDTGGSYNEQFF | TGCGCCAGCAGCCAAGACACAGGGGGCTCCTACAATGAGCAGTTCTTC | NA | TRBV4-3 | 16 | TRBD1 | TRBJ2-1
CASSHIPADTEAFF | TGTGCCAGCAGTCATATTCCAGCGGACACTGAAGCTTTCTTT | NA | TRBV2 | 14 | NA | TRBJ1-1
CAISESTVLGQYF | TGTGCCATCAGTGAGTCGACAGTCCTAGGGCAGTACTTC | few | TRBV10-3 | 13 | NA | TRBJ2-7
CASSHETKGGGYEQYF | TGTGCCAGCAGCCATGAAACAAAGGGGGGCGGGTACGAGCAGTACTTC | NA | TRBV4-2 | 16 | NA | TRBJ2-7
CASSSRGGTEDYGYTF | TGTGCCAGCAGCTCAAGGGGTGGGACAGAGGACTATGGCTACACCTTC | NA | TRBV9 | 16 | TRBD1 | TRBJ1-2
CASQGEGVRETQYF | TGTGCCAGCCAGGGCGAGGGGGTGCGGGAGACCCAGTACTTC | NA | TRBV2 | 14 | NA | TRBJ2-5
CASSLGWTGVYRNNEQFF | TGCGCCAGCAGCTTGGGGTGGACAGGGGTATATCGGAACAATGAGCAGTTCTTC | NA | TRBV5-1 | 18 | TRBD1 | TRBJ2-1
CASKIALALGTGELFF | TGTGCCAGCAAAATCGCCCTAGCCCTGGGCACCGGGGAGCTGTTTTTT | NA | TRBV19 | 16 | NA | TRBJ2-2
CASSDNTGELFF | TGTGCCAGCAGCGATAACACCGGGGAGCTGTTTTTT | NA | TRBV9 | 12 | NA | TRBJ2-2
CASSPGEGTQYF | TGTGCCAGCAGTCCAGGGGAGGGGACCCAGTACTTC | NA | TRBV6-5 | 12 | NA | TRBJ2-5